This T cell receptor (beta chain) originates from a study of CD8 T cells in ankylosing spondylitis (dated by TCRdb to about 2017). For context, the study as a whole: The study profiled T cell receptor beta repertoires in healthy donors and ankylosing spondylitis patients to find disease-linked TCR variants. The full study cohort comprised 20 to 30 ankylosing spondylitis patients and 110 or so healthy donors. Peripheral blood was sampled, and synovial fluid was additionally collected from ankylosing spondylitis patients.

Paper-wide results and their limitations: Some of the motif variants had been reported before in the synovial fluid and blood of reactive arthritis patients, a finding that suggests common disease-initiation mechanisms. A CD8+ phenotype was shown by the disease-linked clones, which were found at relatively low frequencies in peripheral blood. According to the report, matched synovial fluid samples from ankylosing spondylitis patients were significantly enriched for the disease-linked clones. Blood from ankylosing spondylitis patients appeared to be characterized by a TCR beta motif made up of seven or eight highly homologous amino acid variants.

For sequencing, an Illumina HiSeq 2500 was employed. Quantitative 5'-RACE with molecular barcodes was the method used to prepare the TCR beta libraries. In the paper's pipeline: Disease-linked TCR variants were identified with a new computational method built on a probabilistic model of VDJ rearrangement. The public reads were quality trimmed at Q25 with fastp and then assembled into clones with MiXCR by TCRdb, keeping productive beta chains. Each entry merges the rows of one CDR3 protein and shows their most common DNA and genes. These V and J calls rely on TCRdb rather than the paper's analysis. This sample gives roughly 490,000 distinct CDR3 sequences in total; roughly 5.3% of them show up just once. Jointly, the top ten make up under 4.5% of the sample. The CDR3 sequence holds 15 residues, the cysteine and phenylalanine included. The sequence is cut down to CDR3 DNA, 45 bases in frame from base 1. V and J are truncated by 3 bases and 7 bases respectively, leaving an intervening sequence of 18 bases. From a lookup of the germline V gene (reference sequence), CDR1 and CDR2 are MNHEY and SMNVEV.

This clonotype was found a few times. No antigen is known for it. No base-level quality is on record; no much larger clone is a single base apart. This TCR was recovered from a male donor with ankylosing spondylitis. The sequence links TRBV27 to TRBJ2-5; tentative D gene TRBD2, with 6 bases matching. Sequencing input: blood, either unsorted or a sorted T cell fraction (not recorded which). The nucleotides read TGTGCCAGCAGTTTTGCGGGACTGGCAAAATCGACCCAGTACTTC. Translated, this gives CASSFAGLAKSTQYF.